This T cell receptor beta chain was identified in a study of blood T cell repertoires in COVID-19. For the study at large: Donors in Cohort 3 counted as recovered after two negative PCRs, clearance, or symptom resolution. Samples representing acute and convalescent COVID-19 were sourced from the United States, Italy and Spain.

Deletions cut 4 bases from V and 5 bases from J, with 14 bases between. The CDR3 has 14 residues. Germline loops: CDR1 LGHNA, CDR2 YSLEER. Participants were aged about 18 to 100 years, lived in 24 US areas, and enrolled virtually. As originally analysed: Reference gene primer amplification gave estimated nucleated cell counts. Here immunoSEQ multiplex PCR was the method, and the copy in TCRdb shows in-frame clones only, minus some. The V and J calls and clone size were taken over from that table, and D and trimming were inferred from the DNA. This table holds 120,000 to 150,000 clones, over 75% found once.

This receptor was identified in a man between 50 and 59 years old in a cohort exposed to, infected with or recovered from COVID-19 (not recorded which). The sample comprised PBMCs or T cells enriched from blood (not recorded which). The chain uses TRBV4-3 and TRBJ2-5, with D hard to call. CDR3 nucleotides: TGCGCCAGCAGCCCCGCGGAGAAAAGGGAGACCCAGTACTTC. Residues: CASSPAEKRETQYF.